Reported below is one T cell receptor beta chain. This receptor's antigen is unknown. One base away there is no much larger clone; base qualities are not given. Ophthalmopathy patients had moderately to severely active disease, with a Clinical Activity Score of 3 or more, a NOSPECS grade of 4 or more, and a disease duration of less than 3 months. Patients with uncontrolled infections, other autoimmune diseases, pregnancy or lactation were excluded. Diagnoses were based on clinical symptoms, serum thyroxine and TRAb, thyroid ultrasound and orbital computed tomography. Ficoll-Paque density gradient centrifugation was used to isolate PBMCs from approximately 10 ml of fresh peripheral blood. Total RNA was extracted using Trizol reagent, and RNA quality was assessed on an Agilent 2100 Bioanalyzer. The sample originates from a study of T cells in Graves' hyperthyroidism and ophthalmopathy (dated by TCRdb to the late 2010s). In terms of the full investigation: Peripheral blood samples were taken at the time of initial diagnosis, prior to any treatment. To identify distinguishing TCR V-J signatures, a discovery cohort of 100 patients was used, comprising 40 to 45 with Graves' ophthalmopathy and around 57 with stable Graves' hyperthyroidism. Prospective prediction of ophthalmopathy was tested in an independent validation cohort of under 20 hyperthyroidism patients and around 16 patients who later progressed to ophthalmopathy. The 100 discovery patients were randomly divided into training and test sets at a 7:3 ratio. In roughly six Graves' hyperthyroidism patients, the study also compared T-cell repertoires from thyroid tissue with T-cell repertoires from blood. After blood sampling, hyperthyroidism patients were treated with methimazole at a starting dose of 30 mg daily, and ophthalmopathy patients were treated with high-dose intravenous methylprednisolone. TCR Vbeta CDR3 sequencing of 135 peripheral blood samples (over 40 ophthalmopathy, 75 hyperthyroidism and roughly 17 progressor patients) is reported in the paper.

V loses 6 bases, J loses 7 bases, and the germline ends lie 25 bases apart. According to the germline V gene, CDR1 reads SGHTA and CDR2 reads FQGNSA. There are 16 amino acids in the CDR3, from cysteine to phenylalanine inclusive. Only the CDR3 portion is preserved as DNA: 48 bases, with reading frame beginning at the first base. Amplification of TCR beta CDR3 regions was carried out from RNA transcripts. The TCR CDR3 was subjected to a first round of RT-PCR using the HTBI primer set and the Qiagen OneStep RT-PCR kit. The libraries were constructed in a second round of multiplex PCR and then size-selected and purified. Sequencing of the libraries was done on an Illumina HiSeq2000 using paired-end 100 bp reads. In the authors' own workflow: Raw data were processed with SOAPnuke, discarding reads with adapters, uncalled bases, mean Phred below 15, or no exact constant-primer or identifier match. COPE v1.2.5 was used to merge the high-quality paired reads, and each unique nucleotide sequence was defined as a clonotype. MiTCR v1.1 was used to align the clonotypes against IMGT TRBV, TRBD and TRBJ reference segments. Analysis was restricted to V-J combinations with a frequency above 0.0001, which covered 99.2% of repertoires. The TCS score was defined as the ratio of F50 (clonal expansion) to E x V (chaos), calculated using BLOSUM62-based TCRdist between CDR3 peptides within each V-J. Welch's t-statistics and random forest reduced around 520 V-J features to 13, which were used in a naive Bayes classifier (R e1071). The Morisita-Horn index was used to measure how similar the thyroid and blood repertoires were. The raw public reads went through TCRdb reprocessing: fastp at Q25, MiXCR clone calling, in-frame beta chains kept. Under each unique CDR3 protein, matching rows form one entry showing the most common genes and DNA. The V and J calls were determined by TCRdb, not by the authors. In all, the sample holds tens of thousands of distinct CDR3 sequences, and around 53% of those were seen once. 2.5% to 4% of the sample lies in the top ten.

Paper-wide results and their limitations: In validation, progression to ophthalmopathy was predicted by the model with approximately 67% sensitivity and 72.22% specificity, a median of approximately 7.1 months before onset. Sample size was not statistically predetermined, and investigators were not blinded to group allocation. In cross-validation, a model built on a 13 V-J signature told ophthalmopathy apart from stable hyperthyroidism with over 85% sensitivity and 81% to 82% specificity, and in testing the same model reached 80%/75%. Most expanded thyroid clonotypes (frequency above 0.001) were also found in blood, which suggests that blood repertoires may mirror thyroid immune responses.

The sequenced sample consisted of blood. The sequence derives from a woman aged 55 to 70 with Graves' ophthalmopathy. Recombination joined TRBV7-2 with TRBJ2-7; the D gene is possibly TRBD2, with 7 bases matching. The nucleotide sequence reads as follows: TGTGCCAGCAGTCTCTTCGGGGGGCGAAATCCCGGGGAGCAGTACTTC. It specifies CASSLFGGRNPGEQYF.